This note documents a single T cell receptor beta chain sequence. No antigen is known for it. The data originate from a study of cytomegalovirus exposure and HLA in healthy donors. Findings of the study overall: For most TCR beta V segments, an earlier analysis put the productive rate at about 87% or about 30% of the time.

CDR1 MNHNS and CDR2 SASEGT come from the germline V gene. The CDR3 contains 14 residues. V dropped 1 base and J dropped 6; count of bases not matched to a gene: 3. PCR involved 60 Vbeta and 13 Jbeta primers. Only in-frame clones appear in the TCRdb table, and some are missing; sequencing was by immunoSEQ multiplex PCR. The data show about 160,000 clones, approximately 79% seen once. The receptor's source is a woman between 50 and 59 years old in good health and CMV-seropositive. The chain links TRBV6-1 to TRBJ1-1; TRBD1 matches at 9 bases. Sequenced material: PBMCs. The CDR3 reads CASSEGRDRAEAFF. Written as DNA, the CDR3 is TGTGCCAGCAGTGAAGGCCGGGACAGGGCTGAAGCTTTCTTT.